The clone carrying this T cell receptor (beta chain) was detected ten times or more. What it binds is not known. This sample stems from a study of OX40 agonist ivuxolimab in advanced cancers. The method was immunoSEQ multiplex PCR; TCRdb's version includes in-frame clones alone and lacks a portion of them. The table has 90,000 to 120,000 clones, less than 95% seen once. At baseline, cycle 4 day 1, and cycle 7 day 1, blood was sampled. Broader study findings: In the 0.1 to 3.0 mg/kg range, CD4+ and CD8+ blood T cells had expanded clonally by week 6.

This CDR3 region has 16 residues. Germline lookup yields CDR1 MGHRA and CDR2 YSYEKL. The V and J ends lost 3 bases and 1 base, in that order; junction bases with no gene match: 6. The chain has TRBV4-1 and TRBJ1-2; 9 nucleotides match TRBD1. The receptor comes from an adult with an advanced solid tumor such as melanoma, head and neck, liver or kidney cancer. The starting material was CD4+ or CD8+ T cells sorted from blood, obtained in a trial of the OX40 agonist ivuxolimab. CDR3 sequence: CASSHPLDRGNYGYTF. The CDR3 nucleotides read TGCGCCAGCAGCCACCCTCTGGACAGGGGTAACTATGGCTACACCTTC.